This T cell receptor beta chain was identified during a study of identical twins. The ends were cut back, 0 bases at V and 5 bases at J, with 11 bases in the middle. CDR1 is LNHNV and CDR2 is YYDKDF in the germline V gene (reference sequence). This CDR3 region has 15 residues. Study-wide points: Without tracking the same donors, conclusions rested on cross-sectional statistical analysis.

MiXCR, applied by TCRdb to the 5' RACE reads, yields one record per CDR3 protein. In the table there are some 560,000 distinct CDR3 sequences, approximately 10% of which are singletons. This clonotype was seen at least ten times. Its antigen is not identified. All donors were healthy, and all were Caucasian. Another study also made use of these data, one on yellow fever vaccine responses in identical twins.

The receptor was derived from a woman aged 18-35 years in good health. This chain connects TRBV15 to TRBJ2-4; D ambiguous. The sample consisted of PBMCs. CDR3 in amino acids: CATSRDLGSQNIQYF. The CDR3 DNA is TGTGCCACCAGCAGAGATTTAGGGTCCCAAAACATTCAGTACTTC.